The subject of this entry is one T cell receptor beta chain. The data are from a study of blood T cell repertoires in COVID-19. Looking at the study overall: The analysed material was cDNA or gDNA that came from T cells, B-cell-depleted T cells, or PBMCs.

Authors' analysis steps: Researchers report that nucleated cell counts were estimated from reference gene primer amplification. Some clones are missing from TCRdb's copy, which holds only in-frame ones; the method was immunoSEQ multiplex PCR. V, J and clone size derive from that table, while D and trimming were established from the DNA sequence. The table records 300,000 to 400,000 clones, 75% to 90% of them present only once. The CDR3 loop spans 16 amino acids. CDR1 and CDR2 (germline): SGHNT, YENEEA. With 1 base removed from V and 1 base from J, the gap between germline ends came to 13 bases. Residents of approximately 25 US areas, aged roughly 18 to 95 years, made up the participants.

The sample comprised PBMCs or T cells enriched from blood (not recorded which). The rearrangement uses TRBV11-3 and TRBJ1-1; D remains unclear. The TCR was taken from a young man who had recovered from COVID-19. The CDR3 DNA sequence: TGTGCCAGCAGCTTAGGAAAGGGAGGTCCGAACACTGAAGCTTTCTTT. It yields the protein CASSLGKGGPNTEAFF.